These 15 T cell receptor beta chains were sequenced from one sample in a study of metastatic and nonmetastatic thyroid tumors (dated by TCRdb to 2020 to 2022). Before undergoing thyroid surgery, none of the patients had been given any kind of treatment. To prepare the library, PCR was applied. This sample was sequenced with an Illumina HiSeq 4000. The public reads were quality trimmed at Q25 with fastp and then assembled into clones with MiXCR by TCRdb, keeping productive beta chains. Within this sample are approximately 35,000 clones, with over 12% of them counted one time only. The ten largest account for 19% of the sample. Sample: blood. These receptors came from a male donor with papillary thyroid cancer or a benign thyroid nodule (not recorded which). Some clones in this sample may be carry-over from other donors' samples.

This clone showed up many times. The rearrangement uses TRBV6-1 and TRBJ2-7, with 7 bases aligning to TRBD1. Germline V lookup: CDR1 MNHNS, CDR2 SASEGT. CDR3 length: 16 amino acids. The V and J ends lost 5 bases and 13 bases, in that order; junction bases with no gene match: 23. The CDR3 sequence is CASSSTSTGNLPLGYF. CDR3 nucleotide sequence: TGTGCCAGCAGTTCTACTTCGACAGGGAACCTGCCACTCGGTTACTTC.

This clone was seen many times. The CDR3 DNA reads TGTGCCAGCAGCTTCCGGACAGGGGGCAATCAGCCCCAGCATTTT. Its protein product is CASSFRTGGNQPQHF. V is TRBV5-6 and J is TRBJ1-5, with 9 bases lining up with TRBD1. CDR3 length equals 15 residues. V trimming: 2 bases; J trimming: 2 bases; junction bases outside the gene matches: 2. CDR1 and CDR2 (germline): SGHDT, YYEEEE.

This clone was seen only a few times. V is TRBV6-1 and J is TRBJ2-5; no clear D gene. V was cut by 0 bases and J by 4 bases, with 15 bases left in between. Germline lookup yields CDR1 MNHNS and CDR2 SASEGT. This CDR3 region has 16 residues. The CDR3 region has the DNA TGTGCCAGCAGTGAAGCCGTGGGATGCGGACGAGAGACCCAGTACTTC. Amino acid sequence: CASSEAVGCGRETQYF.

The chain links TRBV11-1 to TRBJ2-6; perhaps TRBD1 as D (6 bases). In germline, CDR1 is SGHAT, CDR2 FQDESV (reference sequence). The CDR3 loop spans 17 amino acids. The ends were cut back, 11 bases at V and 1 base at J, with 21 bases in the middle. The CDR3 DNA reads as TGTGCCCAGCTTCGGACAGTCTCCGGATCTGGGGCCAACGTCCTGACTTTC. Translation gives CAQLRTVSGSGANVLTF.

This clone ranks as medium-sized. V and J are TRBV12-3 or TRBV12-4 and TRBJ2-7; D is undetermined. This CDR3 contains 14 residues. Trimming pared 3 bases from V and 2 bases from J, leaving 11 bases between. The CDR3 reads CASSLTQSTYEQYF. CDR3 bases: TGTGCCAGCAGTTTGACCCAGAGCACCTACGAGCAGTACTTC.

This clone has a single count. The chain joins TRBV5-1 to TRBJ2-5; 7 nucleotides agree with TRBD2. V dropped 0 bases and J dropped 8; count of bases not matched to a gene: 10. The germline CDR1 and CDR2 sequences are SGHRS and YFSETQ. The CDR3 is 15 amino acids. CDR3 bases: TGCGCCAGCAGCTTGGCCGGGGCGGGAGATTATACCCAGTACTTC. This gives the protein CASSLAGAGDYTQYF. The complete variable domain, with remaining parts taken from reference TRBV5-1 and TRBJ2-5, reads KAGVTQTPRYLIKTRGQQVTLSCSPISGHRSVSWYQQTPGQGLQFLFEYFSETQRNKGNFPGRFSGRQFSNSRSEMNVSTLELGDSALYLCASSLAGAGDYTQYFGPGTRLLVL.

The sample holds many counts of this clone. The V gene is TRBV30, the J gene TRBJ2-3; possible D gene TRBD1, 5 bases. With 3 bases removed from V and 3 bases from J, the gap between germline ends came to 10 bases. The CDR3 runs 13 residues. The V gene's germline CDR1 is GTSNPN and CDR2 SVGIG (reference sequence). CDR3 protein: CAWRGVVTDTQYF. CDR3 coding DNA: TGTGCCTGGAGAGGGGTAGTGACAGATACGCAGTATTTT.

In this sample, this clone turned up many times. The V and J genes are TRBV19 and TRBJ2-3, with TRBD2 identical over 8 bases. The CDR3 loop spans 15 amino acids. From germline, CDR1 is LNHDA and CDR2 SQIVND (reference sequence). V gave up 3 bases and J gave up 6 bases; unmatched junction bases: 8. The CDR3 region is CASSMAGRGGDTQYF. The DNA for the CDR3 is TGTGCCAGTAGTATGGCCGGACGGGGGGGGGATACGCAGTATTTT.

This clone was observed many times. V gene TRBV3-1 combines with J gene TRBJ2-3, with 13 bases aligning to TRBD2. There are 17 residues in the CDR3. Germline CDR1 reads LGHDT; CDR2 reads YNNKEL (reference sequence). The V gene end was trimmed by 4 bases and the J gene end by 7 bases; junction bases not matched to a gene: 11. The CDR3: CASSPGLAGDPPHTQYF. The DNA of the CDR3 is TGTGCCAGCAGCCCCGGACTAGCGGGAGATCCCCCGCATACGCAGTATTTT.

Many counts were recorded for this clone. The V gene is TRBV28, the J gene TRBJ2-4; D may be TRBD2 (5 bases). The germline CDR1 and CDR2 sequences are MDHEN and SYDVKM. Trimming removed 1 base from V and 3 bases from J, with 13 bases in between. The CDR3 is made up of 16 amino acids. This CDR3 reads CASSLSRVGGKNIQYF. CDR3 nucleotides: TGTGCCAGCAGTTTATCGAGGGTTGGAGGCAAAAACATTCAGTACTTC.

This clone was seen repeatedly, ten times or more. The chain carries TRBV6-1 and TRBJ2-3; 10 bases line up with TRBD2. The CDR3 is 15 residues long. V shed 5 bases, J shed 2 bases, and the junction held 4 bases outside the gene matches. In germline, CDR1 is MNHNS, CDR2 SASEGT. CDR3 DNA sequence: TGTGCCAGCAGTTTTACTAGCGGGATCACAGATACGCAGTATTTT. It yields the protein CASSFTSGITDTQYF.

The rearrangement joins TRBV30 to TRBJ2-1; 13 bases line up with TRBD2. Germline V CDR1 and CDR2: GTSNPN, SVGIG (reference sequence). With V trimmed by 3 bases and J by 7 bases, 6 bases remained unmatched. CDR3 length equals 15 residues. The CDR3 here is CAWSKGTSGINEQFF. CDR3 DNA sequence: TGTGCCTGGAGCAAGGGGACTAGCGGGATAAATGAGCAGTTCTTC.

In its sample, this clone was seen many times. The chain couples TRBV20-1 to TRBJ1-4; D perhaps matches TRBD1 (5 bases). CDR3 size: 16 residues. Germline CDR1 DFQATT, CDR2 SNEGSKA (reference sequence). V was trimmed by 5 bases and J by 0 bases, leaving 16 bases between them. CDR3 in DNA: TGCAGTGCTGGGGCAAGACCGGCCGCAACTAATGAAAAACTGTTTTTT. Its protein product is CSAGARPAATNEKLFF.

Turning to this clone: It may be a read error: a sequence one base away is much more abundant. The V and J genes are TRBV5-4 and TRBJ2-3; the D gene is possibly TRBD2 (5 bases). The CDR3 loop spans 16 amino acids. Germline V gene data show CDR1 as SGHNT and CDR2 as YYREEE (reference sequence). Trimming pared 2 bases from V and 1 base from J, leaving 14 bases between. The chain's CDR3 is CASSFQAGGGTDTQYF. The CDR3 DNA is TGTGCCAGCAGCTTCCAAGCTGGAGGTGGCACAGATACGCAGTATTTT.

This clone was recorded many times. J is TRBJ1-5 and V is TRBV18, with D hard to call. Trimming took 2 bases from V and 0 from J, leaving 14 bases between them. Germline V lookup: CDR1 KGHSH, CDR2 LQKENI. The CDR3 is 17 amino acids. Here the CDR3 reads CASSPSSAAYSNQPQHF. Written as DNA, the CDR3 is TGTGCCAGCTCACCAAGTTCGGCAGCCTATAGCAATCAGCCCCAGCATTTT.